This T cell receptor beta chain was recovered during a study of control samples from healthy donors and cancer patients. Sequenced by immunoSEQ multiplex PCR; TCRdb stores in-frame clones only, minus some. The sample gives about 140,000 clones, roughly nine tenths of which show up once; approximately 7.2% is in the top ten. The CDR3 has 16 residues. Germline V gene lookup returns CDR1 SGDLS and CDR2 YYNGEE. The germline V and J ends were trimmed by 0 bases and 0 bases, with 9 bases remaining between them. The chain links TRBV9 to TRBJ1-4; D gene uncertain. This receptor was identified in a man younger than 35 in good health. Sequenced material: blood. Here the CDR3 DNA reads TGTGCCAGCAGCGTAGGCGCTGGGGCAACTAATGAAAAACTGTTTTTT. Its protein is CASSVGAGATNEKLFF.